Listed below are T cell receptor beta chains from one sample, sequenced in a study of human T cells and chemical hapten exposure. TCRdb passed the RACE reads through MiXCR, listing each CDR3 protein once. There are roughly 97,000 distinct CDR3 sequences in the sample; 25% to 35% occur only once, and around 10% lies in the top ten. Sequenced material: whole blood, taken in connection with sensitization to the hapten diphenylcyclopropenone (DPC). These TCRs come from a man aged 35 to 55 with alopecia areata. Some clones in this sample may be carry-over from other donors' samples. Each CDR3 is given with its conserved first and last residue. D genes are given only for firm matches. The size field is filled for only some rows; it gives once, few, many or a size class.

D gene,J gene,V gene,clone size,CDR3 DNA,CDR3 protein
TRBD2,TRBJ2-3,TRBV20-1,few,TGCAGTGCTTCGCCGGGACTAGCGTCGGGAGTGGGGACCACAGATACGCAGTATTTT,CSASPGLASGVGTTDTQYF
TRBD1,TRBJ2-1,TRBV12-3/TRBV12-4,many,TGTGCCAGCAGCCCACCCCCGGGACAGGGGAGAAATGAGCAGTTCTTC,CASSPPPGQGRNEQFF
NA,TRBJ2-7,TRBV28,few,TGTGCCAGCAGTCTTGCGGGACGTCTCTCCTCCTACGAGCAGTACTTC,CASSLAGRLSSYEQYF
NA,TRBJ2-2,TRBV3-1,NA,TGTGCCAGCAGACCTCGGACTATTACCGGGGAGCTGTTTTTT,CASRPRTITGELFF
NA,TRBJ2-7,TRBV12-3/TRBV12-4,NA,TGTGCCAGCAGGCTAGGGCAGGGAAATATGCAGTACTTC,CASRLGQGNMQYF
TRBD2,TRBJ2-1,TRBV6-2/TRBV6-3,NA,TGTGCCAGCAGCTTAAGCGGGAGAGGCCACAATGAGCAGTTCTTC,CASSLSGRGHNEQFF
NA,TRBJ2-1,TRBV5-1,NA,TGCGCCAGCAGCTTGCCGGACAGCTACAATGAGCAGTTCTTC,CASSLPDSYNEQFF
NA,TRBJ2-3,TRBV5-1,NA,TGCGCCAGCAGCCCCGGGAGAGCGGATACGCAGTATTTT,CASSPGRADTQYF
NA,TRBJ2-7,TRBV20-1,few,TGCAGTGCTAGAGATCATTCGGGGTCCCTCTACGAGCAGTACTTC,CSARDHSGSLYEQYF
TRBD1,TRBJ2-7,TRBV5-6,few,TGTGCCAGCAGCGTGGCAGGGACAGACTACGAGCAGTACTTC,CASSVAGTDYEQYF
TRBD1,TRBJ1-2,TRBV5-1,NA,TGCGCCAGCAGCTTGGGGGACAGGGGAACCTATGGCTACACCTTC,CASSLGDRGTYGYTF
TRBD2,TRBJ2-1,TRBV4-2,few,TGTGCCAGCAGCCAAGACGAAAGGCTAGCGGGGTACAATGAGCAGTTCTTC,CASSQDERLAGYNEQFF
TRBD1,TRBJ2-3,TRBV6-1,NA,TGTGCCAGCAGCGTGAGCACCAGGGGGCCCTCAGATACGCAGTATTTT,CASSVSTRGPSDTQYF
NA,TRBJ2-5,TRBV10-2,NA,TGCGCCAGCAGTGTGGTGTTGGAGACCCAGTACTTC,CASSVVLETQYF
NA,TRBJ2-7,TRBV20-1,NA,TGCAGTGCTACAGCGCGGTCTTACGAGCAGTACTTC,CSATARSYEQYF
NA,TRBJ2-1,TRBV5-5,NA,TGTGCCAGCAGCTTGGGACTTTACAATGAGCAGTTCTTC,CASSLGLYNEQFF
NA,TRBJ2-3,TRBV29-1,NA,TGCAGCGTTGGACAGATCACAGATACGCAGTATTTT,CSVGQITDTQYF
TRBD1,TRBJ1-1,TRBV6-1,few,TGTGCCAGCAGAGAGACAGGGACCCCTGAAGCTTTCTTT,CASRETGTPEAFF
TRBD1,TRBJ2-7,TRBV28,NA,TGTGCCAGCACGGGACAGGTCTCCGAGCAGTACTTC,CASTGQVSEQYF
NA,TRBJ1-3,TRBV20-1,few,TGCAGTGCTAGAGACGGGACGGTTGGAAACACCATATATTTT,CSARDGTVGNTIYF
NA,TRBJ1-1,TRBV20-1,few,TGCAGTGCTAGAGCTGGAGGGCCGAACACTGAAGCTTTCTTT,CSARAGGPNTEAFF
TRBD1,TRBJ2-7,TRBV12-3/TRBV12-4,NA,TGTGCCAGCAGTTGGGGACCCGGGACAGGGGGCTACGAGCAGTACTTC,CASSWGPGTGGYEQYF
NA,TRBJ2-1,TRBV19,few,TGTGCCAGTAGTATAACGGGAGGGGGCATGGATGAGCAGTTCTTC,CASSITGGGMDEQFF
NA,TRBJ2-7,TRBV5-6,few,TGTGCCAGCAGCTGGGACCCCCGGGATTCCTCCTACGAGCAGTACTTC,CASSWDPRDSSYEQYF
TRBD2,TRBJ2-5,TRBV28,NA,TGTGCCAGCAGTTTTTTCCGACTAGCGGGAGAAGAGACCCAGTACTTC,CASSFFRLAGEETQYF
TRBD2,TRBJ2-1,TRBV30,NA,TGTGCCTGGAGTGTGGCTAGCGGGTACAATGAGCAGTTCTTC,CAWSVASGYNEQFF
TRBD2,TRBJ2-2,TRBV6-2/TRBV6-3,NA,TGTGCCAGCAGAACTAGCGATAACACCGGGGAGCTGTTTTTT,CASRTSDNTGELFF
NA,TRBJ2-7,TRBV5-6,many,TGTGCCAGCAGCCAAATCACCTACGAGCAGTACTTC,CASSQITYEQYF
NA,TRBJ2-3,TRBV6-1,NA,TGTGCCAGCAGTATCCGCGCTTCTGATACGCAGTATTTT,CASSIRASDTQYF
NA,TRBJ2-1,TRBV6-5,NA,TGTGCCAGCAGCACCGCCCAAACGGATAGCTACAATGAGCAGTTCTTC,CASSTAQTDSYNEQFF
NA,TRBJ1-1,TRBV6-5,few,TGTGCCAGCAGGGAGTGGCGGGCGAACACTGAAGCTTTCTTT,CASREWRANTEAFF
TRBD2,TRBJ2-3,TRBV20-1,many,TGCAGTGCCTCCTTAGCGGGAGGGATCACAGATACGCAGTATTTT,CSASLAGGITDTQYF
NA,TRBJ1-1,TRBV10-3,NA,TGTGCCATCAGTGATGACAGGCAAGCTTTCTTT,CAISDDRQAFF
TRBD2,TRBJ2-7,TRBV6-2/TRBV6-3,NA,TGTGCCAGCAGTTACCACCTACTAGCGGAGAGCTCCTACGAGCAGTACTTC,CASSYHLLAESSYEQYF
NA,TRBJ2-4,TRBV4-1,NA,TGCGCCAGCAGCCAACATAGGACAGAGATAGCCAAAAACATTCAGTACTTC,CASSQHRTEIAKNIQYF
NA,TRBJ2-3,TRBV7-2,NA,TGTGCCAGCAGCTCGACAGGAATTCGCACAGATACGCAGTATTTT,CASSSTGIRTDTQYF
NA,TRBJ1-1,TRBV20-1,NA,TGCAGTGCTTTGGACACGAACACTGAAGCTTTCTTT,CSALDTNTEAFF
NA,TRBJ1-2,TRBV5-1,NA,TGCGCCAGCAGCTTGGCAGCCGGGTACGGTTATGGCTACACCTTC,CASSLAAGYGYGYTF
NA,TRBJ2-3,TRBV7-8,few,TGTGCCAGCAGCTCCGGGACGACTAGTTCTGGCACAGATACGCAGTATTTT,CASSSGTTSSGTDTQYF
NA,TRBJ2-4,TRBV6-2/TRBV6-3,few,TGTGCCACCGAGAGAGGCCATACGACGAGTCGCGGTAAAAACATTCAGTACTTC,CATERGHTTSRGKNIQYF
NA,TRBJ2-1,TRBV7-9,few,TGTGCCAGCAGCTTAGCGGAGGACAATGAGCAGTTCTTC,CASSLAEDNEQFF